A selection of T cell receptor beta chains follows, all from one sample in a study of vaccination and CD4 T cells after COVID-19. TCRdb re-analysed the PCR reads in MiXCR, keeping a single row per CDR3 protein. The table has approximately 18,000 distinct CDR3 sequences, around 45% seen once. These receptors are not linked to any known antigen. The material sequenced was CD4+ T cells from blood, cultured in vitro. The receptors originated from a human donor who had recovered from COVID-19. Each CDR3 is given with its conserved first and last residue. A D gene is named only where the DNA matches it firmly. Not every row has a clone size; where given, it reads once, few, many or a size class.

cdr3_nt	cdr3_aa	d_call	v_call	clone_size	j_call	cdr3_length
TGTGCCACCAGCAGCTACAGGGGGGAAAACTACGAGCAGTACTTC	CATSSYRGENYEQYF	TRBD1	TRBV15	few	TRBJ2-7	15
TGTGCCAGCTCACCGCGGGCAGGGTTAGGCGAGCAGTACTTC	CASSPRAGLGEQYF	.	TRBV18	.	TRBJ2-7	14
TGTGCCAGCAGCGCAGGGCTAGCGGGAGGGCAGGGAAATACGCAGTATTTT	CASSAGLAGGQGNTQYF	TRBD2	TRBV12-3/TRBV12-4	once	TRBJ2-3	17
TGTGCCAGCAGTGCCCAGGGATCCTACTCTGGGGCCAACGTCCTGACTTTC	CASSAQGSYSGANVLTF	.	TRBV2	.	TRBJ2-6	17
TGTGCCAGCAGCTTGGAAGGCTACGGCTACACCTTC	CASSLEGYGYTF	.	TRBV5-8	.	TRBJ1-2	12
TGCACCAGCAGTTTAGGACTTTATAGCAATCAGCCCCAGCATTTT	CTSSLGLYSNQPQHF	.	TRBV27	few	TRBJ1-5	15
TGCGCCAGCAGTCCCCACTCCCTAGGTCCAAACTATGGCTACACCTTC	CASSPHSLGPNYGYTF	.	TRBV23-1	.	TRBJ1-2	16
TGTGCCAGCAGTCCAAGGGGGACCGGCCCCTACAATGAGCAGTTCTTC	CASSPRGTGPYNEQFF	.	TRBV25-1	once	TRBJ2-1	16
TGTGCCGCTCGGAAGGAAGGGTATACTGAAGCTTTCTTT	CAARKEGYTEAFF	.	TRBV6-1	.	TRBJ1-1	13
TGCAGTGCGCTGAACAGGGGGCTAATGGGAAACACCATATATTTT	CSALNRGLMGNTIYF	TRBD1	TRBV20-1	.	TRBJ1-3	15
TGTGCCAGCACGCGTGGGGTGAACACCGGGGAGCTGTTTTTT	CASTRGVNTGELFF	.	TRBV27	.	TRBJ2-2	14
TGCAGTGCTAGAGATTCCCGCTCCTGGGGCAATGAGCAGTTCTTC	CSARDSRSWGNEQFF	.	TRBV20-1	.	TRBJ2-1	15
TGTGCCAGCAGCTTTCAACTAGCGGGGCCCACAGATACGCAGTATTTT	CASSFQLAGPTDTQYF	TRBD2	TRBV7-2	.	TRBJ2-3	16
TGTGCCACCAGTTCCCCCGCCCGAGACGACAATGAGCAGTTCTTC	CATSSPARDDNEQFF	.	TRBV24-1	large	TRBJ2-1	15
TGTGCCAGCAGTGCCGGATCCTATAATTCACCCCTCCACTTT	CASSAGSYNSPLHF	.	TRBV25-1	few	TRBJ1-6	14
TGTGCCTGGAGTGTACGGAGGCGGCAAGAGACCCAGTACTTC	CAWSVRRRQETQYF	.	TRBV30	.	TRBJ2-5	14
TGTGCCACCGCAGGGGGTCTAGATTCCGGGGAGCTGTTTTTT	CATAGGLDSGELFF	TRBD1	TRBV27	.	TRBJ2-2	14
TGTGCTAGCAGCTTGGGCACGAACACCGGGGAGCTGTTTTTT	CASSLGTNTGELFF	.	TRBV7-7	.	TRBJ2-2	14
TGTGCCAGCAGCTACCGGACAGGCATGAACACTGAAGCTTTCTTT	CASSYRTGMNTEAFF	TRBD1	TRBV7-2	few	TRBJ1-1	15
TGTGCCAGCAGTTTGACAGGGGCCCACTCTGGAAACACCATATATTTT	CASSLTGAHSGNTIYF	TRBD1	TRBV27	.	TRBJ1-3	16
TGCGCCAGCAGCCAGCGCGGACTAGCGGGAGCATCAGATACGCAGTATTTT	CASSQRGLAGASDTQYF	TRBD2	TRBV4-1	.	TRBJ2-3	17
TGTGCCAGCACCGATAGCGGGAGGGAGTCAGATACGCAGTATTTT	CASTDSGRESDTQYF	TRBD2	TRBV11-3	.	TRBJ2-3	15
TGTGCCAGCAGCTTAGCTTGGGGGGGCGATGGAAACACCATATATTTT	CASSLAWGGDGNTIYF	.	TRBV7-6	few	TRBJ1-3	16
TGTGCCACCCGGGAAAGCTCCTATAATTCACCCCTCCACTTT	CATRESSYNSPLHF	.	TRBV7-9	few	TRBJ1-6	14
TGTGCCAGCAGTTTCCAGGGGGCTTATTTTCAGCCCCAGCATTTT	CASSFQGAYFQPQHF	TRBD1	TRBV12-3/TRBV12-4	few	TRBJ1-5	15
TGTGCCACCAGCAGGAGGACAGGGCGGGATACGCAGTATTTT	CATSRRTGRDTQYF	TRBD1	TRBV15	.	TRBJ2-3	14
TGTGCCATCAGCCGGGTTAGGGGGGTTACAGATACGCAGTATTTT	CAISRVRGVTDTQYF	.	TRBV10-3	.	TRBJ2-3	15
TGTGCCAGCAGTTATGTGGATACGCAGTATTTT	CASSYVDTQYF	.	TRBV6-5	.	TRBJ2-3	11
TGTGCCAGCAGTTTCCAGGGGGACTTATATGAGCAGTACTTC	CASSFQGDLYEQYF	.	TRBV27	.	TRBJ2-7	14
TGTGCCAGCAGCCCTCGGGCGGGGGATGAGCAGTTCTTC	CASSPRAGDEQFF	TRBD2	TRBV7-2	once	TRBJ2-1	13
TGTGCCAGCAGCTCCCCTGACGGAAGCTCCTACGAGCAGTACTTC	CASSSPDGSSYEQYF	.	TRBV7-2	few	TRBJ2-7	15
TGTGCCAGCAGCGTAGACAGGGGGTTCTATGGCTACACCTTC	CASSVDRGFYGYTF	TRBD1	TRBV7-2	few	TRBJ1-2	14
TGTGCCAGCAGCAAAGCCGACAGGGACGTTAACTATGGCTACACCTTC	CASSKADRDVNYGYTF	.	TRBV21-1	few	TRBJ1-2	16